A single sample is the source of the 17 T cell receptor beta chains below, sequenced in a study of blood T cells in healthy people across ages. Combining a sample-barcoded 5' primer with a J-beta primer mix, a second PCR ran for about 6 to 12 cycles. TCRdb independently ran MiXCR on the 5' RACE reads; one entry per CDR3 protein. The sample contains 2 million or so distinct CDR3 sequences, around 50% of which appear only once. Sequenced sample: blood. Receptors were obtained from a woman aged 40 to 50 in good health.

The chain carries TRBV27 and TRBJ2-5, with D tentatively TRBD1 (6 bases). The CDR3 has 16 amino acids. The germline CDR1 and CDR2 sequences are MNHEY and SMNVEV (reference sequence). V was trimmed by 5 bases and J by 1 base, leaving 17 bases between them. As DNA, the CDR3 is TGTGCCAGCAGTGCTGGACAGTGGACCTTCCAAGAGACCCAGTACTTC. Translated, it gives CASSAGQWTFQETQYF.

This clonotype was detected once. J is TRBJ1-6 and V is TRBV6-5; D may be TRBD1 (5 bases). The CDR3 runs to 16 residues. Germline assignment: CDR1 MNHEY and CDR2 SVGAGI. Trimming stripped 5 bases from V and 9 bases from J, with 20 bases between. The CDR3 sequence: CASSTIRVQIGSPLHF. CDR3 sequence (DNA): TGTGCCAGCAGTACGATCAGGGTACAAATAGGTTCACCCCTCCACTTT.

This clonotype came up a few times. The chain recombines TRBV15 with TRBJ1-1; a weak D match, TRBD1 (6 bases). CDR3 length equals 15 residues. From germline, CDR1 is LNHNV and CDR2 YYDKDF (reference sequence). V was clipped by 1 base and J by 1 base, with 10 bases between them. DNA of the CDR3: TGTGCCACCAGCAGAGGCGGACAGACGAACACTGAAGCTTTCTTT. This gives the protein CATSRGGQTNTEAFF.

Note on this clonotype: The junction differs from germline at one of its ends, possibly a read error. This sequence joins TRBV7-7 and TRBJ2-1; 12 positions agree with TRBD1. This CDR3 is built from 17 residues. The germline V gene encodes CDR1 SSHAT and CDR2 FNYEAQ (reference sequence). CDR3 sequence (DNA): TGTGCTAGCAGCTTAGTCAGCGCCGGGACAGGGGGCTCGGAGCAGTTCTTC. This sequence encodes CASSLVSAGTGGSEQFF.

J is TRBJ1-1 and V is TRBV20-1; 8 bases map to TRBD1. The trim removed 3 bases at V and 7 bases at J, leaving 13 bases unmatched. The CDR3 is 15 amino acids. CDR1 DFQATT and CDR2 SNEGSKA come from the germline V gene (reference sequence). The CDR3 nucleotides read TGCAGTGCTAGGAACCAGGGGGCGGTTGTGGGTGAAGCTTTCTTT. Translation: CSARNQGAVVGEAFF.

The chain has TRBV20-1 and TRBJ2-6, with D perhaps being TRBD1 or TRBD2 (5 bases each). Germline assignment: CDR1 DFQATT and CDR2 SNEGSKA (reference sequence). V shed 6 bases and J shed 0 bases, with 18 bases lying between them. The CDR3 has 17 amino acids. This CDR3 is CSAKTGTFSSGANVLTF. The DNA of the CDR3 is TGCAGTGCCAAAACCGGGACGTTCTCCTCTGGGGCCAACGTCCTGACTTTC.

The chain employs TRBV9 and TRBJ1-2, with a weak D call TRBD1 (5 bases). Trimming cost V 3 bases and J 0 bases, with 12 bases left between them. Looked up from germline, CDR1 is SGDLS and CDR2 is YYNGEE. This CDR3 region has 15 residues. The CDR3 reads CASSAGTDPNYGYTF. In nucleotides, the CDR3 is TGTGCCAGCAGCGCCGGGACGGACCCTAACTATGGCTACACCTTC. The variable domain in full, with the rest retrieved from reference TRBV9 and TRBJ1-2, is DSGVTQTPKHLITATGQRVTLRCSPRSGDLSVYWYQQSLDQGLQFLIQYYNGEERAKGNILERFSAQQFPDLHSELNLSSLELGDSALYFCASSAGTDPNYGYTFGSGTRLTVV.

The gene calls are TRBV10-2 and TRBJ2-7; D is perhaps TRBD1 (6 bases). V lost 7 bases and J 0 bases, leaving 16 bases between the germline ends. This CDR3 has 15 amino acids. CDR1 and CDR2 (germline): WSHSY, SAAADI. CDR3: CASTPWDTDSYEQYF. CDR3 nucleotide sequence: TGCGCCAGCACCCCCTGGGACACAGACTCCTACGAGCAGTACTTC.

The CDR3 nucleotides read TGTGCCAGCAGTAGTGCAGGGGCCTACTCTGGGGCCAACGTCCTGACTTTC. Its translation: CASSSAGAYSGANVLTF. The chain combines TRBV28 with TRBJ2-6; a possible D gene is TRBD1 (6 bases). CDR3 length equals 17 residues. CDR1 MDHEN and CDR2 SYDVKM come from the germline V gene. V lost 5 bases and J 0 bases, leaving 14 bases between the germline ends.

The chain joins TRBV12-3 or TRBV12-4 to TRBJ2-3, with D unclear. This CDR3 has 13 residues. Trimming stripped 5 bases from V and 4 bases from J, with 10 bases between. The CDR3 DNA follows: TGTGCCAGCAGTGTAGTCCCGTCAGATACGCAGTATTTT. As protein: CASSVVPSDTQYF.

This chain uses TRBV20-1 with TRBJ1-6; D is undetermined. CDR1 is DFQATT and CDR2 is SNEGSKA in the germline V gene (reference sequence). Deletions cut 5 bases from V and 3 bases from J, with 11 bases between. The CDR3 runs 14 residues. The CDR3 DNA is TGCAGTGCTTCGTCCGCGGTCTATAATTCACCCCTCCACTTT. As protein: CSASSAVYNSPLHF.

There are a few counts of this clonotype. The chain carries TRBV6-2 or TRBV6-3 and TRBJ2-5; D tentatively reads TRBD1 or TRBD2 (5 bases each). The CDR3 consists of 15 residues. The V gene's germline CDR1 is MNHEY and CDR2 SVGEGT. V was trimmed by 6 bases and J by 4 bases, leaving 18 bases between them. CDR3 DNA sequence: TGTGCCAGCAGCGACTCCGGGGCTCCTAGAGAGACCCAGTACTTC. It translates to CASSDSGAPRETQYF.

The rearrangement uses TRBV29-1 and TRBJ2-5; D ambiguous. Trimming cost V 4 bases and J 5 bases, with 11 bases left between them. Germline CDR1 SQVTM, CDR2 ANQGSEA. CDR3 length equals 12 residues. For the CDR3, the DNA is TGCAGCGTTGGGGCCTACCTCGAGACCCAGTACTTC. Protein sequence: CSVGAYLETQYF.

The V call is TRBV20-1, the J call TRBJ2-3; 7 bases map to TRBD2. Germline V gene lookup returns CDR1 DFQATT and CDR2 SNEGSKA (reference sequence). The CDR3 spans 15 residues. V lost 6 bases, J lost 2 bases, and 11 bases stayed unmatched. DNA of the CDR3: TGCAGTGCAAAGGGAGGGGACCAAATCACAGATACGCAGTATTTT. Its protein product is CSAKGGDQITDTQYF.

This clonotype was found many times. The chain has TRBV7-2 and TRBJ2-3; D gene unclear. The V gene's germline CDR1 is SGHTA and CDR2 FQGNSA. The V end lost 5 bases, the J end lost 1 base, and 13 bases lay between the germline ends. This CDR3 spans 15 amino acids. The CDR3 spells CASSLLGFGTDTQYF. Here the CDR3 DNA reads TGTGCCAGCAGCCTCTTAGGCTTCGGCACAGATACGCAGTATTTT.

This clonotype was detected only a few times. The chain uses TRBV6-6 and TRBJ2-1; D is perhaps TRBD1 (5 bases). Trimming stripped 2 bases from V and 7 bases from J, with 15 bases between. Per the germline V gene, CDR1 is MNHNY and CDR2 is SVGAGI (reference sequence). The CDR3 has 15 amino acids. The CDR3 spells CASSYDRQGVNEQFF. In nucleotides, the CDR3 is TGTGCCAGCAGTTACGATCGGCAGGGCGTAAATGAGCAGTTCTTC.

The sample holds a few counts of this clonotype. V usage is TRBV12-3 or TRBV12-4 and J usage is TRBJ1-4; 8 bases map to TRBD1. The V segment lost 3 bases and the J segment 10 bases; nucleotides outside the gene matches: 7. The CDR3 length is 14 residues. CDR3 sequence reads: CASSLDRVSGKLFF. DNA of the CDR3: TGTGCCAGCAGTTTGGACAGGGTTAGTGGAAAACTGTTTTTT.